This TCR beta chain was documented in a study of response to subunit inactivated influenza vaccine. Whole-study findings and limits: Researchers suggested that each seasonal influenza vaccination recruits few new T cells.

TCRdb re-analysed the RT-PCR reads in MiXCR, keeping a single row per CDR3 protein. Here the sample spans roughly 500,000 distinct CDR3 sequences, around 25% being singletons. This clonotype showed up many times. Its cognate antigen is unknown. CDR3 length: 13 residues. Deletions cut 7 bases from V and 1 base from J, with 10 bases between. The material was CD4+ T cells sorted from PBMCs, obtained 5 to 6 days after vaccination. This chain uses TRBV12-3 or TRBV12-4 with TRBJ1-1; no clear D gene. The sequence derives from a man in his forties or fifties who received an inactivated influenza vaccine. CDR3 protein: CASILTGNTEAFF. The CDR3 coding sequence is TGTGCCAGCATTCTGACGGGGAACACTGAAGCTTTCTTT.